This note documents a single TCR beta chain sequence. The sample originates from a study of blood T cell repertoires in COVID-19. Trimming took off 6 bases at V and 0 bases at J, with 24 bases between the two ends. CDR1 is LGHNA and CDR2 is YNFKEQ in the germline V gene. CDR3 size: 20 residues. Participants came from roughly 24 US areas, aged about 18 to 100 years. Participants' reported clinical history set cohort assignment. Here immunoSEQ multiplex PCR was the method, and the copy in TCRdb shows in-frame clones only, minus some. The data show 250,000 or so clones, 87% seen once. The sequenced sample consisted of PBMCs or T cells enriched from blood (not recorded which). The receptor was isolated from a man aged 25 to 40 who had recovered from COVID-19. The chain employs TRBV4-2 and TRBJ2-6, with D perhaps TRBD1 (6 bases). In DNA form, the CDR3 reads TGTGCCAGCAGTCGGGGCAGCCAGAGGGGGAAGGGCTCTGGGGCCAACGTCCTGACTTTC. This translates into CASSRGSQRGKGSGANVLTF.